A selection of T cell receptor beta chains follows, all from one sample in a study of blood T cell repertoires in COVID-19. Only in-frame clones appear in the TCRdb table, and some are missing; sequencing was by immunoSEQ multiplex PCR. The table lists 100,000 to 150,000 clones, about 82% of them singletons. Sequencing was done on a sample of peripheral blood. The origin of the receptors is a human donor in a cohort sampled during active COVID-19. Both conserved end residues are part of each CDR3. The D gene is left open where the match is weak. Clone sizes are given selectively: once, few, many, or a class where the clone is expanded.

few,TRBD1,TRBV27,TRBJ2-7,TGTGCCAGCAGTTTAACCAGGGGGTATGACGAGCAGTACTTC,CASSLTRGYDEQYF
.,.,TRBV5-1,TRBJ2-1,TGCGCCAGCAGCTTGGCCGCTAGCTCCGAGCAGTTCTTC,CASSLAASSEQFF
.,.,TRBV5-1,TRBJ1-1,TGCGCCAGCAGCCAAGGGTACAGGACGAACACTGAAGCTTTCTTT,CASSQGYRTNTEAFF
.,.,TRBV2,TRBJ2-5,TGTGCCAGCAGTGAAGCTACCGGCCAAGAGACCCAGTACTTC,CASSEATGQETQYF
.,.,TRBV19,TRBJ1-1,TGTGCCAGTAGTATCAACACAGGGCTGTCCAGAACTGAAGCTTTCTTT,CASSINTGLSRTEAFF
.,.,TRBV5-1,TRBJ1-1,TGCGCCAGCAGCGAGCCAGGACAGCGTGAAGCTTTCTTT,CASSEPGQREAFF
few,.,TRBV11-2,TRBJ2-2,TGTGCCAGCAGCGGGCGAGGGATAGGTACCGGGGAGCTGTTTTTT,CASSGRGIGTGELFF
.,.,TRBV12-1,TRBJ2-1,TGTGCCAGCAGCAAAACTAGCGGTGTCTACAATGAGCAGTTCTTC,CASSKTSGVYNEQFF
.,TRBD1,TRBV5-6,TRBJ1-3,TGTGCCAGCAGCCATCGACAGGGGAGCGCTGGAAACACCATATATTTT,CASSHRQGSAGNTIYF
.,.,TRBV4-3,TRBJ2-1,TGCGCCAGCAGCCTCCGGAGTAACTTCGGAGAGCAGTTCTTC,CASSLRSNFGEQFF
.,.,TRBV19,TRBJ1-2,TGTGCCAGTGTGAAACCGGGATCTAACTATGGCTACACCTTC,CASVKPGSNYGYTF
.,.,TRBV5-1,TRBJ2-3,TGCGCCAGCAGCCCCGGAGGGCCGTGGGATACGCAGTATTTT,CASSPGGPWDTQYF
.,.,TRBV20-1,TRBJ2-5,TGCAGTGCCCCCTCCCGAGAGACCCAGTACTTC,CSAPSRETQYF
.,.,TRBV7-8,TRBJ2-1,TGTGCCAGCAGCCGCCCAGGTACTGTTTTCTCCTACAATGAGCAGTTCTTC,CASSRPGTVFSYNEQFF
.,.,TRBV28,TRBJ1-5,TGTGCCAGCAGTTTGGGTGCCAGGGTAGGCAATCAGCCCCAGCATTTT,CASSLGARVGNQPQHF
.,.,TRBV7-9,TRBJ1-4,TGTGCCAGCAGCCTACAGGGCAATGAAAAACTGTTTTTT,CASSLQGNEKLFF
.,.,TRBV11-2,TRBJ1-2,TGTGCCAGCAGCCAGGACAGAGACTATGGCTACACCTTC,CASSQDRDYGYTF
.,TRBD2,TRBV10-1,TRBJ2-1,TGCGCCACCCGAAAGGCGGTAGCGGGAGACGACGGTGAGCAGTTCTTC,CATRKAVAGDDGEQFF
.,TRBD1,TRBV18,TRBJ2-7,TGTGCCAGCTCACCCCAGGGGGCGTCCTACGAGCAGTACTTC,CASSPQGASYEQYF
.,.,TRBV4-2,TRBJ2-1,TGTGCCAGCAGCCAAGAGGGGGGTCTGTCCCGGACTATCAGACACAATGAGCAGTTCTTC,CASSQEGGLSRTIRHNEQFF
.,.,TRBV5-1,TRBJ2-1,TGCGCCAGCAGCTATACTAGCAATGAGCAGTTCTTC,CASSYTSNEQFF
.,.,TRBV30,TRBJ1-3,TGTGCCTGGGGTCTAGACAGATTCTCTGGAAACACCATATATTTT,CAWGLDRFSGNTIYF
.,.,TRBV3-1/TRBV3-2,TRBJ2-7,TGTGCCAGCAGCCCCCCGGGACATAGATCCTACGAGCAGTACTTC,CASSPPGHRSYEQYF
.,.,TRBV2,TRBJ2-2,TGTGCCAGCAGTGAACAGGGTCCCGGGGAGCTGTTTTTT,CASSEQGPGELFF
.,.,TRBV7-9,TRBJ1-1,TGTGCCAGCAGCACGGGAAGTGGGGTGAACACTGAAGCTTTCTTT,CASSTGSGVNTEAFF
.,.,TRBV7-9,TRBJ2-7,TGTGCCAGCAGCTCCGCGGGCAATCTGAACTTC,CASSSAGNLNF
.,.,TRBV5-1,TRBJ2-1,TGCGCCAGCAGCTTGGTTCCGGGCTCCTACAATGAGCAGTTCTTC,CASSLVPGSYNEQFF
.,TRBD1,TRBV28,TRBJ1-4,TGTGCCAGCAGCCGACAGGGGGTAAATGAAAAACTGTTTTTT,CASSRQGVNEKLFF
.,.,TRBV6-6,TRBJ2-7,TGTGCCAGCAGTTACTCGAGTCAGGGTTACGAGCAGTACTTC,CASSYSSQGYEQYF
.,TRBD1,TRBV4-3,TRBJ1-2,TGCGCCAGCAGCCAAGCCGGGACAGATCATGGCTACACCTTC,CASSQAGTDHGYTF
.,TRBD2,TRBV5-1,TRBJ2-1,TGCGCCAGCAGCTCCTACTCCGGGACTAGCGGCTACAATGAGCAGTTCTTC,CASSSYSGTSGYNEQFF
.,.,TRBV6-2/TRBV6-3,TRBJ2-3,TGTGCCAGCAGCCACCCCGCCCGGGGAGATACGCAGTATTTT,CASSHPARGDTQYF
.,TRBD2,TRBV9,TRBJ2-5,TGTGCCAGCAGCCCCGGGACTAAAGGGACCCAGTACTTC,CASSPGTKGTQYF
few,TRBD2,TRBV18,TRBJ2-1,TGTGCCAGCTCACCACTAAGCGGGAGAAACAATGAGCAGTTCTTC,CASSPLSGRNNEQFF
.,TRBD2,TRBV4-2,TRBJ2-1,TGTGCCAGCAGCCAAGAGGGGCTCACTAGCGGGAGGGCCTCAGGGACCTACAATGAGCAGTTCTTC,CASSQEGLTSGRASGTYNEQFF
few,TRBD2,TRBV19,TRBJ2-7,TGTGCCAGTAGTTCCAATGGGAGACTAGCGGGAGAAAGACCCTACGAGCAGTACTTC,CASSSNGRLAGERPYEQYF
.,.,TRBV7-2,TRBJ2-6,TGTGCCAGCAGCCTCAGGGGAACTGGGGCCAACGTCCTGACTTTC,CASSLRGTGANVLTF